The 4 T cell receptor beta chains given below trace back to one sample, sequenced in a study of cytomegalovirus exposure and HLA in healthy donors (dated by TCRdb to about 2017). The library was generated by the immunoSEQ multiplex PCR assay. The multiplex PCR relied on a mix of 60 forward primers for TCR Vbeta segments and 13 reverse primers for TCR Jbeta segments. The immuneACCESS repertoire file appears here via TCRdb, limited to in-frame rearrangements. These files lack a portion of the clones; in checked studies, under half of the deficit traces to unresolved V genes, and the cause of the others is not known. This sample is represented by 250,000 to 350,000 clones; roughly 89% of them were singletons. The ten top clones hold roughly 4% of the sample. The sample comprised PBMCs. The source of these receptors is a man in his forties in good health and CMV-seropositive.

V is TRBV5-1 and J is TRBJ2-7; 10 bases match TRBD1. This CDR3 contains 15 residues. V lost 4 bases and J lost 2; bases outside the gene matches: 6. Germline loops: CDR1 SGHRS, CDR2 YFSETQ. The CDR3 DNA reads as TGCGCCAGCAGCCAAGACAGGGGGCTGACCTACGAGCAGTACTTC. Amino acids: CASSQDRGLTYEQYF.

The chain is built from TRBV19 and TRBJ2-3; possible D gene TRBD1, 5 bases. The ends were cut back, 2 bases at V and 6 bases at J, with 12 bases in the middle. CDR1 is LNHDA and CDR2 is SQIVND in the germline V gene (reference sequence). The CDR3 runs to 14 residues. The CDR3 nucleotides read TGTGCCAGTAGTATAAACAGGCGAAGGGATACGCAGTATTTT. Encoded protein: CASSINRRRDTQYF.

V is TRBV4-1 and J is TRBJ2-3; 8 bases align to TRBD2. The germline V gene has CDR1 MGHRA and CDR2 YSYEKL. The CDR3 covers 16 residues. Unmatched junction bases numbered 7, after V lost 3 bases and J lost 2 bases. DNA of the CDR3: TGCGCCAGCAGCCAGTCGGAACTAGCGGCCACAGATACGCAGTATTTT. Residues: CASSQSELAATDTQYF.

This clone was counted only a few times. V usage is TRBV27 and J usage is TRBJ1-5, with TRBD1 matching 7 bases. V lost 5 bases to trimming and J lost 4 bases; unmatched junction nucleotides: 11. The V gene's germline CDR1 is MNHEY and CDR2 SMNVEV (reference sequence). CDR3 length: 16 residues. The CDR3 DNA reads TGTGCCAGCAGTCCCAGCGCGGGACAGAGAAATCAGCCCCAGCATTTT. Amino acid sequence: CASSPSAGQRNQPQHF.